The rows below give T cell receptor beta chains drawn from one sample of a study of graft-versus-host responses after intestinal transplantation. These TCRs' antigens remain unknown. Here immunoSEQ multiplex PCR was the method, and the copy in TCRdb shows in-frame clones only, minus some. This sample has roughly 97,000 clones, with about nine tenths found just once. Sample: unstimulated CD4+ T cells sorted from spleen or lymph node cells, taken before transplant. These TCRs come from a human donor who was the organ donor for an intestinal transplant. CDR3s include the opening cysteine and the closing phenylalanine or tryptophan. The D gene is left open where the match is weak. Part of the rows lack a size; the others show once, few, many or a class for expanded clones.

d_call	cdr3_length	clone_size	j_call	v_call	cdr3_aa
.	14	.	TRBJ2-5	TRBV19	CASSIQGSIETQYF
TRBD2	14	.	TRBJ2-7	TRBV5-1	CASSFGGGTYEQYF
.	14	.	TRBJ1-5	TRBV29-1	CSVEDTGSGQPQHF
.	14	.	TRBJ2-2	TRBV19	CASTVALNTGELFF
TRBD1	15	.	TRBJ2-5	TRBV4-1	CASSVRSGGGETQYF
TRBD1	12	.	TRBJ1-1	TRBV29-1	CSVGTVNTEAFF
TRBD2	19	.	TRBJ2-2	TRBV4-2	CASRVTSGYPYSNTGELFF
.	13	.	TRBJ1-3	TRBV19	CASSFSSGNTIYF
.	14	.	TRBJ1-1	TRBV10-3	CAISARQMNTEAFF
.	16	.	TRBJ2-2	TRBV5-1	CASSPPGGAPTGELFF
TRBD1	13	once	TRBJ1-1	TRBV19	CASRTGGRSEAFF
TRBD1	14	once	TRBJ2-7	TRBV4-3	CASSQGQPGGEQYF
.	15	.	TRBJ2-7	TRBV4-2	CASSQGSSETYEQYF
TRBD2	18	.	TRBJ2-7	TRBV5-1	CASRRVWRGREGSYEQYF
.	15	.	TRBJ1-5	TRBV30	CAWSVTGLGNQPQHF
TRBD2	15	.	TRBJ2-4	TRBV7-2	CASREGGRTKNIQYF
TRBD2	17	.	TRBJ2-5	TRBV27	CASSLFAPSGVQETQYF
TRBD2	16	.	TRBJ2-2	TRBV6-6	CASSQTSGGAAGELFF
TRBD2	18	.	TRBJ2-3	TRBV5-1	CASSPSGTSGGAGDTQYF
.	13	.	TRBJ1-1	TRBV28	CASSPHAGSGAFF
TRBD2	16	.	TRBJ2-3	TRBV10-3	CAISKAGTTITDTQYF
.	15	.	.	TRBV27	CASSLSRAGGYEQYF
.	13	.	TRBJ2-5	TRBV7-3	CASSSGTLETQYF
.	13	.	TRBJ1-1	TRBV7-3	CASSLGGGQRAFF
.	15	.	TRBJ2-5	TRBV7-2	CASSPLAVFVETQYF
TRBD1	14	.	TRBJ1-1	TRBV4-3	CASSQYQGDTEAFF
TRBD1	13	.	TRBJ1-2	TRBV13	CASRGTGVGGYTF
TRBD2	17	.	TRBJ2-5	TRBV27	CASSSSGGALESETQYF
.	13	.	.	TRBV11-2	CASSLAYSYEQYF
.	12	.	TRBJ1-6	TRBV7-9	CASSLQGSPLHF
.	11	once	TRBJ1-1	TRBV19	CASSERTEAFF
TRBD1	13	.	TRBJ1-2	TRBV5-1	CASSTGQAYGYTF
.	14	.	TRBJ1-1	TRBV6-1	CASSTGWGRTEAFF
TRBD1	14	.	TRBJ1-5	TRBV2	CASSGMGQSQPQHF
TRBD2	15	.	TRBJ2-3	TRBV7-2	CASTLKRGGLGTQYF
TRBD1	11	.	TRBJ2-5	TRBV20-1	CSAYRGETQYF
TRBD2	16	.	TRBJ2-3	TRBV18	CASSPLASGGSDTQYF
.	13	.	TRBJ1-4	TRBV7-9	CASSLGQYEKLFF
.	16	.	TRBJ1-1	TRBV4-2	CASSQEQGVRGTEAFF
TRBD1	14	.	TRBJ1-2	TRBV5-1	CASSPGQGAIGYTF
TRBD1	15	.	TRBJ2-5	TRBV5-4	CASSLAGGSGETQYF
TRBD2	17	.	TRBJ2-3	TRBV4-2	CASSQEGGSGESDTQYF
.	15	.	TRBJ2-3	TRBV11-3	CASSLGGGSTDTQYF
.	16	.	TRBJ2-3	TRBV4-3	CASSQVLGGAEYTQYF
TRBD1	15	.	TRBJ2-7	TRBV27	CASSLMGQLLYEQYF
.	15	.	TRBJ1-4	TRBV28	CASGGGPDLNEKLFF
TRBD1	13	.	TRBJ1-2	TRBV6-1	CASRGQRLYGYTF
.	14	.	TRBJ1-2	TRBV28	CASSSPQGRDGYTF
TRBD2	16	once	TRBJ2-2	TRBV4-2	CASSQPAGLNTGELFF
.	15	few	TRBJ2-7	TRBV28	CASSFSGGHSYEQYF
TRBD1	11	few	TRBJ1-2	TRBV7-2	CATQGNYGYTF
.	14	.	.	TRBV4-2	CASSQDYTSYEQYF
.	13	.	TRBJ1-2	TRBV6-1	CASSVRVNYGYTF
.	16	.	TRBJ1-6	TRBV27	CASSLMGSPYNSPLHF
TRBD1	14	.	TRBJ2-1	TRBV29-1	CSVFGQGTYNEQFF
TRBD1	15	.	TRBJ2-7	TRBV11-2	CASSRDRGAPYEQYF